The 20 T cell receptor beta chains below were found in one sample sequenced in a study of human T cells and chemical hapten exposure. Time point denoted: patch test 1, 2 weeks after DPC sensitization. Treatment here: therapeutic diphenylcyclopropenone sensitization with weekly scalp DPC. In TCRdb, the RACE reads were re-called with MiXCR into one record per CDR3 protein. The table records approximately 90,000 distinct CDR3 sequences, 9.5% to 15% of them present only once. The source material was whole blood, sampled in connection with sensitization to the hapten diphenylcyclopropenone (DPC). The receptors here all came from a woman in her 40s with alopecia areata. Some clones in this sample may be carry-over from other donors' samples.

At least ten counts were recorded for this clonotype. The CDR3 protein is CASSQGQLNQPQHF. In DNA, the CDR3 is TGTGCCAGCAGCCAGGGACAGTTAAATCAGCCCCAGCATTTT. The chain links TRBV11-2 to TRBJ1-5, with TRBD1 matching 7 bases. V lost 5 bases, J lost 4 bases, and 5 bases stayed unmatched. The germline CDR1 and CDR2 sequences are SGHAT and FQNNGV. The CDR3 contains 14 residues.

The sample holds a few counts of this clonotype. V usage is TRBV18 and J usage is TRBJ2-7; 7 bases align to TRBD2. V was clipped by 6 bases and J by 2 bases; unmatched bases: 7. The CDR3 has 14 residues. Germline V gene data show CDR1 as KGHSH and CDR2 as LQKENI. The CDR3 spells CASSPESGTYEQYF. CDR3 nucleotides: TGTGCCAGCTCCCCCGAGAGCGGGACCTACGAGCAGTACTTC.

This clonotype was counted a few times. V and J are TRBV20-1 and TRBJ2-3; D may be TRBD2 (5 bases). V was shortened by 5 bases and J by 0 bases, with 21 bases between the two germline ends. The CDR3 consists of 17 residues. Germline CDR1 is DFQATT and CDR2 is SNEGSKA (reference sequence). CDR3: CSAAPVGRVASTDTQYF. The DNA for the CDR3 is TGCAGTGCTGCCCCAGTTGGGCGGGTGGCCAGCACAGATACGCAGTATTTT.

There are a few counts of this clonotype. An end of the junction differs from the germline gene, which may be a read error. This chain joins TRBV7-2 and TRBJ1-1; D is uncertain. The germline CDR1 and CDR2 sequences are SGHTA and FQGNSA. The CDR3 totals 14 residues. The DNA for the CDR3 is TGTGCCAGCAGCTCCGCCGGTGGGTTTTTGAAGGGAAGCTTT. This codes for CASSSAGGFLKGSF.

In this sample, this clonotype turned up a few times. The V call is TRBV29-1, the J call TRBJ2-5, with 9 bases lining up with TRBD1. Looked up from germline, CDR1 is SQVTM and CDR2 is ANQGSEA. The ends lost 7 bases at V and 7 bases at J; junction bases unmatched: 16. CDR3 length equals 15 residues. In DNA, the CDR3 is TGCAGCGCCACCCCCACTGGACAGGGGTGGATGACCCAGTACTTC. Its translation is CSATPTGQGWMTQYF.

The chain uses TRBV29-1 and TRBJ1-1; tentatively, D is TRBD1 (5 bases). V dropped 8 bases and J dropped 4 bases, with 17 bases sitting between them. Germline V gives CDR1 SQVTM, CDR2 ANQGSEA. The CDR3 is 13 amino acids. The CDR3 is CSHGARGGTEAFF. CDR3 DNA sequence: TGCAGCCACGGGGCAAGGGGCGGCACTGAAGCTTTCTTT.

This clonotype was counted at least ten times. This chain links TRBV4-2 with TRBJ2-3; D not certain. Germline lookup yields CDR1 LGHNA and CDR2 YNFKEQ. The CDR3 is 15 residues long. The germline V and J ends were trimmed by 1 base and 3 bases, with 11 bases remaining between them. The CDR3 DNA sequence: TGTGCCAGCAGCCAAGTGGGTCCCCAGACAGATACGCAGTATTTT. This codes for CASSQVGPQTDTQYF.

This clonotype was recorded a few times. The chain employs TRBV7-9 and TRBJ2-5; no firm D call. Trimming pared 5 bases from V and 4 bases from J, leaving 11 bases between. This CDR3 comprises 13 residues. Germline CDR1 and CDR2: SEHNR and FQNEAQ (reference sequence). CDR3 in DNA: TGTGCCAGCAGCCTCCCCCTCCGAGAGACCCAGTACTTC. It yields the protein CASSLPLRETQYF.

The chain carries TRBV10-1 and TRBJ2-1; D call uncertain. V gave up 6 bases and J gave up 9 bases, with 9 bases separating them. From germline, CDR1 is WNHNN and CDR2 SYGVQD (reference sequence). The CDR3 has 11 residues. The CDR3 DNA follows: TGCGCCAGCAGGCCCCCCGGTGAGCAGTTCTTC. The encoded protein is CASRPPGEQFF.

This chain links TRBV19 with TRBJ2-1, with 14 bases fitting TRBD2. V was clipped by 3 bases and J by 14 bases; unmatched bases: 3. The CDR3 has 13 residues. Germline-derived CDR1 and CDR2 are LNHDA and SQIVND (reference sequence). This CDR3 is CASSIGLAGGEFF. Here the CDR3 DNA reads TGTGCCAGTAGTATCGGACTAGCGGGAGGTGAGTTCTTC.

This clonotype appeared many times. The gene calls are TRBV27 and TRBJ1-1; 7 positions match TRBD1. Losses at the gene ends were 3 bases for V and 0 bases for J; bases not matched to a gene: 10. This CDR3 spans 17 amino acids. The germline CDR1 and CDR2 sequences are MNHEY and SMNVEV (reference sequence). CDR3 protein: CASSFPTRGQLNTEAFF. CDR3 in DNA: TGTGCCAGCAGTTTCCCGACGAGGGGACAGTTGAACACTGAAGCTTTCTTT.

J is TRBJ1-2 and V is TRBV6-2 or TRBV6-3; D gene unclear. V was shortened by 2 bases and J by 2 bases, with 0 bases between the two germline ends. Per germline, CDR1 MNHEY and CDR2 SVGEGT. The CDR3 has 11 amino acids. CDR3 sequence reads: CASSYNYGYTF. The CDR3 nucleotides are TGTGCCAGCAGTTACAACTATGGCTACACCTTC.

The CDR3 sequence: CASSQRTGMETEAFF. The DNA for the CDR3 is TGCGCCAGCAGCCAACGGACAGGGATGGAAACTGAAGCTTTCTTT. The gene calls are TRBV5-1 and TRBJ1-1; 8 bases map to TRBD1. V trimming: 4 bases; J trimming: 5 bases; junction bases outside the gene matches: 10. Germline loops: CDR1 SGHRS, CDR2 YFSETQ. This CDR3 is 15 amino acids long.

This clonotype was seen a handful of times. CDR3 sequence: CASSLDRGQGAETQYF. The CDR3, as DNA: TGTGCCAGCAGCTTAGATCGGGGACAGGGGGCGGAGACCCAGTACTTC. The chain uses TRBV11-2 and TRBJ2-5, with 12 bases that match TRBD1. The V and J ends lost 0 bases and 5 bases, in that order; junction bases with no gene match: 4. The CDR3 has 16 residues. Germline V CDR1 and CDR2: SGHAT, FQNNGV.

This clonotype has more than one count but fewer than ten. The V call is TRBV28, the J call TRBJ2-3; D is uncertain. The CDR3 runs to 13 residues. Germline V gene sequence: CDR1 MDHEN, CDR2 SYDVKM. Trimming stripped 6 bases from V and 8 bases from J, with 15 bases between. The CDR3 DNA sequence: TGTGCCAGCAGAACCCCCGGAGACCCTACGCAGTATTTT. Its translation: CASRTPGDPTQYF.

In its sample, this clonotype was seen a few times. V gene TRBV9 combines with J gene TRBJ2-3; TRBD2 matches 13 bases. The germline V gene has CDR1 SGDLS and CDR2 YYNGEE. This CDR3 has 17 residues. V shed 4 bases and J 5 bases; nucleotides not matched to a gene: 10. As DNA, the CDR3 is TGTGCCAGCAGCCCGAGGGGACTAGCGGGGCAGGTAGATACGCAGTATTTT. Its protein is CASSPRGLAGQVDTQYF.

V is TRBV7-9 and J is TRBJ1-1; 8 bases match TRBD1. The CDR3 has 15 amino acids. Germline loops: CDR1 SEHNR, CDR2 FQNEAQ (reference sequence). Trimming at V came to 2 bases and at J to 4 bases, leaving 6 bases not matched to a gene. For the CDR3, the DNA is TGTGCCAGCAGCTTATCCCGGACAGGGACCACTGAAGCTTTCTTT. Its translation is CASSLSRTGTTEAFF.

This clonotype was seen ten or more times. This chain connects TRBV15 to TRBJ2-3; D possibly matches TRBD1 or TRBD2 (5 bases each). CDR1 is LNHNV and CDR2 is YYDKDF in the germline V gene (reference sequence). CDR3 length: 15 amino acids. Trimming removed 1 base from V and 6 bases from J, with 14 bases in between. CDR3 loop: CATSRGGTATDTQYF. The CDR3 bases are TGTGCCACCAGCAGAGGAGGGACGGCCACCGATACGCAGTATTTT.

CDR3 sequence (DNA): TGTGCCAGCAGTTCACGACTAGCTAGGGAGACCCAGTACTTC. Encoded protein: CASSSRLARETQYF. J is TRBJ2-5 and V is TRBV6-6; 7 positions match TRBD2. CDR1 is MNHNY and CDR2 is SVGAGI in the germline V gene (reference sequence). The CDR3 consists of 14 residues. With V trimmed by 4 bases and J by 5 bases, 7 bases remained unmatched.

The V and J genes are TRBV7-6 and TRBJ2-7, with D hard to call. Germline-derived CDR1 and CDR2 are SGHVS and FNYEAQ. The CDR3 is 16 amino acids. V dropped 1 base and J dropped 6 bases, with 19 bases sitting between them. CDR3 in DNA: TGTGCCAGCAGCTTAGGAACCTATCCCGCCGAAGGCGAGCAGTACTTC. Its protein is CASSLGTYPAEGEQYF.